The rows below give T cell receptor beta chains drawn from one sample of a study of blood T cell repertoires in COVID-19. The data were produced by immunoSEQ multiplex PCR, yet TCRdb's version contains in-frame clones alone and is incomplete. The sample has 170,000 or so clones, about 86% seen once; the top ten hold about 0.96%. Source material: peripheral blood. These receptors were obtained from a young woman who had recovered from COVID-19. The CDR3 runs from the conserved cysteine through the conserved F or W. A D gene is named only where the DNA matches it firmly. Size values are once, few and many counts, or a class for expanded clones, and some rows have none.

J	V	D	size	CDR3	DNA
TRBJ2-5	TRBV29-1	TRBD1	NA	CSADRENF	TGCAGCGCGGACAGGGAGAACTTC
TRBJ1-3	TRBV4-3	NA	NA	CASSRTVLSGNTIYF	TGCGCCAGCAGCCGTACAGTTCTCTCTGGAAACACCATATATTTT
TRBJ1-1	TRBV11-2	NA	NA	CASSFYRDTEAFF	TGTGCCAGCAGCTTCTACAGGGACACTGAAGCTTTCTTT
TRBJ1-6	TRBV3-1/TRBV3-2	NA	NA	CASSQEDIYLSYNSPLHF	TGTGCCAGCAGCCAAGAAGACATCTACCTCTCCTATAATTCACCCCTCCACTTT
TRBJ1-5	TRBV4-3	TRBD1	NA	CASSMYRDRVQPQHF	TGCGCCAGCAGCATGTACCGGGACAGGGTTCAGCCCCAGCATTTT
TRBJ2-2	TRBV9	TRBD1	NA	CASSPSGTGGLGELFF	TGTGCCAGCAGTCCCTCAGGGACAGGGGGCCTCGGGGAGCTGTTTTTT
TRBJ2-5	TRBV11-3	NA	NA	CASSFRGEETQYF	TGTGCCAGCAGCTTCAGGGGGGAAGAGACCCAGTACTTC
TRBJ2-3	TRBV2	NA	NA	CASSEAQARGSDTQYF	TGTGCCAGCAGTGAAGCGCAGGCCAGGGGCTCAGATACGCAGTATTTT
TRBJ1-1	TRBV15	NA	once	CATSRDASNTEAFF	TGTGCCACCAGCAGAGATGCGTCGAACACTGAAGCTTTCTTT
TRBJ1-4	TRBV10-3	NA	NA	CAIRGAHSEKLFF	TGTGCCATCAGGGGGGCGCATAGTGAAAAACTGTTTTTT
TRBJ2-2	TRBV19	TRBD2	once	CASRGLDTGELFF	TGTGCCAGTAGGGGACTAGACACCGGGGAGCTGTTTTTT
TRBJ2-1	TRBV5-1	TRBD2	NA	CASSGLGLAGGNSYNEQFF	TGCGCCAGCAGCGGGCTGGGACTAGCGGGGGGTAACTCCTACAATGAGCAGTTCTTC
TRBJ2-7	TRBV10-3	TRBD1	NA	CAISGGQGGSYEQYF	TGTGCCATCAGTGGGGGACAGGGGGGCTCCTACGAGCAGTACTTC
TRBJ1-1	TRBV28	TRBD1	NA	CASSLLDRGDTEAFF	TGTGCCAGCAGTTTGTTGGACAGGGGCGACACTGAAGCTTTCTTT
TRBJ2-1	TRBV4-2	TRBD2	NA	CASSQESASGGNEQFF	TGTGCCAGCAGCCAAGAATCGGCTAGCGGGGGCAATGAGCAGTTCTTC
TRBJ1-2	TRBV7-2	NA	NA	CASSLQGSSGYTF	TGTGCCAGCAGTCTACAGGGTTCTAGTGGCTACACCTTC
TRBJ2-1	TRBV7-6	NA	NA	CASSLGGGASYNEQFF	TGTGCCAGCAGCTTAGGCGGCGGGGCCTCCTACAATGAGCAGTTCTTC
TRBJ1-1	TRBV5-1	NA	NA	CASSLDRQATEAFF	TGCGCCAGCAGCTTGGACCGTCAAGCCACTGAAGCTTTCTTT
TRBJ1-1	TRBV25-1	NA	NA	CASSDSTGASTEAFF	TGTGCCAGCAGTGACTCCACAGGAGCGAGTACTGAAGCTTTCTTT
TRBJ2-1	TRBV14	NA	NA	CASSPLRTGGVEFF	TGTGCCAGCAGCCCACTAAGAACGGGGGGCGTCGAGTTCTTC
TRBJ1-2	TRBV5-1	NA	NA	CASSLKGGGYTF	TGCGCCAGCAGCTTAAAAGGGGGTGGCTACACCTTC
TRBJ2-3	TRBV5-8	NA	NA	CASSLGGPDTQYF	TGTGCCAGCAGCTTAGGAGGGCCAGATACGCAGTATTTT
TRBJ1-6	TRBV7-2	NA	NA	CASSSTGIGIGSPLHF	TGTGCCAGCAGCTCAACAGGGATTGGTATTGGTTCACCCCTCCACTTT
TRBJ1-5	TRBV9	NA	NA	CASRNGGGSNQPQHF	TGTGCCAGCAGAAATGGGGGGGGGAGCAATCAGCCCCAGCATTTT
TRBJ1-4	TRBV28	NA	NA	CASSFGTSEKLFF	TGTGCCAGCAGTTTTGGGACATCCGAAAAACTGTTTTTT
TRBJ1-3	TRBV9	NA	once	CASSAPGGNTIYF	TGTGCCAGCAGCGCACCAGGGGGAAACACCATATATTTT
TRBJ1-1	TRBV25-1	NA	NA	CASSPRGGYTEAFF	TGTGCCAGCAGTCCTCGGGGGGGCTACACTGAAGCTTTCTTT
TRBJ1-1	TRBV11-2	TRBD1	NA	CASRQGVTEAFF	TGTGCCAGCAGACAGGGGGTCACTGAAGCTTTCTTT
TRBJ2-1	TRBV27	TRBD1	NA	CASSLLGQGRNEQFF	TGTGCCAGCAGTTTATTGGGACAGGGAAGGAATGAGCAGTTCTTC